The 25 T cell receptor beta chains given below trace back to one sample, sequenced in a study of T-cell memory formation after mild COVID-19. Via MiXCR, TCRdb re-called the 5' RACE reads, giving one row per CDR3 protein. The profile shows 550,000 to 650,000 distinct CDR3 sequences, about 18% of them singletons. Material for sequencing was PBMCs or a T cell subset sorted from them (not recorded which). Receptor source: an adult woman who had mild COVID-19 (a few samples of this study predate the infection). Cell type and time point are not known.

This clonotype turned up a few times. The V gene is TRBV20-1, the J gene TRBJ1-2; 9 bases fit TRBD1. The germline CDR1 and CDR2 sequences are DFQATT and SNEGSKA (reference sequence). The ends lost 3 bases at V and 4 bases at J; junction bases unmatched: 9. The CDR3 contains 15 residues. Here the CDR3 DNA reads TGCAGTGCTAGTCATCCGGGACAGGGCGGCTATGGCTACACCTTC. This encodes CSASHPGQGGYGYTF.

This clonotype showed up just a few times. The genes are TRBV24-1 and TRBJ2-1, with D unclear. The CDR3 is made up of 13 amino acids. The germline V and J ends were trimmed by 2 bases and 10 bases, with 11 bases remaining between them. Germline V gives CDR1 KGHDR, CDR2 SFDVKD. The CDR3 DNA is TGTGCCACCAGTGATTCTCTGGTGTTGGAGCAGTTCTTC. This codes for CATSDSLVLEQFF.

This clonotype was found a few times. The chain uses TRBV7-8 and TRBJ2-1; D uncertain. The CDR3 covers 14 residues. The V and J ends lost 5 bases and 5 bases respectively, with 13 bases between them. Germline V gives CDR1 SGHVS, CDR2 FQNEAQ. Here the CDR3 reads CASSLFMKDNEQFF. CDR3 bases: TGTGCCAGCAGCCTTTTTATGAAGGACAATGAGCAGTTCTTC.

This clonotype showed up just a few times. CDR3 nucleotide sequence: TGTGCCAGCAGCTTGGCACTAGCGGGGAAAGAGACCCAGTACTTC. The encoded protein is CASSLALAGKETQYF. The chain joins TRBV5-4 to TRBJ2-5, with 10 bases aligning to TRBD2. Germline V lookup: CDR1 SGHNT, CDR2 YYREEE (reference sequence). The CDR3 totals 15 residues. V was pared by 0 bases and J by 3 bases, with 2 bases of the junction left unmatched.

The V gene is TRBV7-3, the J gene TRBJ2-3; 7 bases are a match to TRBD2. V lost 4 bases and J lost 6; bases outside the gene matches: 13. Germline V gives CDR1 SGHTA, CDR2 FQGTGA. There are 16 residues in the CDR3. CDR3 region: CASSSSQRGGWDTQYF. The CDR3 bases are TGTGCCAGCAGCTCTAGTCAGCGGGGTGGATGGGATACGCAGTATTTT.

This clonotype was observed a few times. V is TRBV6-5 and J is TRBJ2-3; 14 bases are shared with TRBD2. CDR1 and CDR2 (germline): MNHEY, SVGAGI. The CDR3 is 16 residues long. Germline trimming cut 5 bases from V and 3 bases from J; bases unmatched to any gene: 4. CDR3 sequence reads: CASSRLAGGVTDTQYF. The DNA for the CDR3 is TGTGCCAGCAGTCGACTAGCGGGAGGGGTGACAGATACGCAGTATTTT.

This clonotype was seen at least ten times. The rearrangement links TRBV6-4 to TRBJ2-1; 11 bases match TRBD2. CDR1 is MRHNA and CDR2 is SNTAGT in the germline V gene. The ends lost 6 bases at V and 7 bases at J; junction bases unmatched: 20. This CDR3 comprises 19 residues. The CDR3 reads CASSGEARVAGGAGNEQFF. CDR3 in DNA: TGTGCCAGCAGCGGAGAGGCCAGAGTAGCGGGAGGGGCAGGGAATGAGCAGTTCTTC.

This clonotype was seen a few times. The chain links TRBV5-1 to TRBJ2-7, with 7 bases aligning to TRBD1. There are 15 residues in the CDR3. Unmatched junction bases numbered 8, after V lost 5 bases and J lost 0 bases. Germline-derived CDR1 and CDR2 are SGHRS and YFSETQ. CDR3 sequence (DNA): TGCGCCAGCAGTAATGGACAGGCCCACTCCTACGAGCAGTACTTC. Translation gives CASSNGQAHSYEQYF.

In this sample, this clonotype turned up many times. The chain links TRBV7-2 to TRBJ2-1, with 11 bases aligning to TRBD2. Germline trimming cut 5 bases from V and 7 bases from J; bases unmatched to any gene: 7. The CDR3 runs to 15 residues. In germline, CDR1 is SGHTA, CDR2 FQGNSA. DNA of the CDR3: TGTGCCAGCAGCCAAACTAGCGGGAGCTTGAATGAGCAGTTCTTC. Encoded protein: CASSQTSGSLNEQFF.

This clonotype was picked up one time. This sequence joins TRBV4-1 and TRBJ2-7, with 7 bases that match TRBD1. The germline gives CDR1 MGHRA, CDR2 YSYEKL. CDR3 size: 16 residues. With 2 bases clipped from V and 3 bases from J, the junction kept 10 bases outside the gene matches. The CDR3 nucleotides are TGCGCCAGCAGCCAAACCCTACAGGGGACGCGCTACGAGCAGTACTTC. Its translation is CASSQTLQGTRYEQYF.

In its sample, this clonotype was seen a few times. The rearrangement uses TRBV4-3 and TRBJ2-1, with D perhaps TRBD1 (6 bases). The CDR3 sequence is 16 residues long. Trimming shortened V by 1 base and J by 0 bases, and 10 bases separated the two germline ends. CDR1 and CDR2 (germline): LGHNA, YSLEER. In DNA, the CDR3 is TGCGCCAGCAGCCAAGTTGTCAGGGGCTCCTACAATGAGCAGTTCTTC. It is translated as CASSQVVRGSYNEQFF.

Points on this clonotype: One junction end does not reproduce the germline sequence, and a read error may be involved. The chain combines TRBV24-1 with TRBJ2-1, with a possible D match to TRBD2 (6 bases). The CDR3 extends over 12 amino acids. Germline CDR1 and CDR2: KGHDR and SFDVKD. The CDR3 loop reads CATSDPGTRLGF. Here the CDR3 DNA reads TGTGCCACCAGTGACCCAGGGACTCGCTTGGGATTC.

This CDR3 reads CASSPREGENYGYTF. The CDR3 DNA is TGTGCCAGCAGCCCTCGGGAGGGTGAGAACTATGGCTACACCTTC. The V gene is TRBV4-2, the J gene TRBJ1-2; the D is unclear. The length of the CDR3 is 15 residues. Looked up from germline, CDR1 is LGHNA and CDR2 is YNFKEQ. Trimming pared 4 bases from V and 2 bases from J, leaving 14 bases between.

This CDR3 is CSVSQDRFDQPQHF. CDR3 bases: TGCAGCGTTTCCCAGGACAGGTTTGATCAGCCCCAGCATTTT. The genes are TRBV29-1 and TRBJ1-5, with 7 bases that match TRBD1. CDR3 size: 14 residues. The germline CDR1 and CDR2 sequences are SQVTM and ANQGSEA. J lost 5 bases, V lost 5 bases, and 9 bases had no gene match.

The sample holds a few counts of this clonotype. The gene calls are TRBV6-2 or TRBV6-3 and TRBJ1-2; the match to TRBD1 covers 7 bases. Germline CDR1 reads MNHEY; CDR2 reads SVGEGT. The CDR3 sequence is 12 residues long. V was clipped by 6 bases and J by 8 bases; unmatched bases: 6. CDR3 amino acids: CASSQTGVGYTF. CDR3 sequence (DNA): TGTGCCAGCAGCCAAACAGGGGTCGGCTACACCTTC.

This chain uses TRBV5-6 with TRBJ2-2; 8 nucleotides match TRBD1. J was trimmed by 3 bases and V by 5 bases; bases with no gene match: 6. The CDR3 sequence is 15 residues long. CDR1 is SGHDT, CDR2 YYEEEE, per germline. The CDR3 region has the DNA TGTGCCAGCAGACCCACAGGGGGATACACCGGGGAGCTGTTTTTT. Protein sequence: CASRPTGGYTGELFF. Using reference TRBV5-6 and TRBJ2-2 for the parts outside the CDR3, the full variable domain is DAGVTQSPTHLIKTRGQQVTLRCSPKSGHDTVSWYQQALGQGPQFIFQYYEEEERQRGNFPDRFSGHQFPNYSSELNVNALLLGDSALYLCASRPTGGYTGELFFGEGSRLTVL.

In its sample, this clonotype was seen a few times. The chain couples TRBV11-2 to TRBJ1-4; D is unresolved. The CDR3 length is 15 residues. Trimming pared 1 base from V and 3 bases from J, leaving 9 bases between. Germline V gene lookup returns CDR1 SGHAT and CDR2 FQNNGV. The CDR3 sequence: CASSLGVRANEKLFF. Here the CDR3 DNA reads TGTGCCAGCAGCTTAGGTGTGCGAGCTAATGAAAAACTGTTTTTT.

The V gene is TRBV12-3 or TRBV12-4, the J gene TRBJ2-1; unclear D gene. The CDR3 consists of 15 residues. Trimming removed 6 bases at V and 3 bases at J, with 15 bases between. The CDR3 protein is CASSLQTASYNEQFF. DNA for the CDR3: TGTGCCAGCAGCCTACAGACGGCCAGCTACAATGAGCAGTTCTTC.

The chain couples TRBV7-2 to TRBJ2-7; the D call may be TRBD1 or TRBD2 (6 bases each). Germline CDR1 and CDR2: SGHTA and FQGNSA. V lost 6 bases and J lost 4, with 16 bases in between. CDR3 length equals 14 residues. The CDR3 DNA reads TGTGCCAGCAGGATAGGGGGGCCAGAATACGAGCAGTACTTC. Encoded protein: CASRIGGPEYEQYF.

Only one count was recorded for this clonotype. This sequence joins TRBV10-3 and TRBJ2-3; a possible D gene is TRBD1 (6 bases). V shed 6 bases and J shed 0 bases, with 13 bases lying between them. The germline CDR1 and CDR2 sequences are ENHRY and SYGVKD. This CDR3 has 15 amino acids. CDR3 coding DNA: TGTGCCATCAGGGGGACACATACTAGCACAGATACGCAGTATTTT. The encoded protein is CAIRGTHTSTDTQYF.

This clonotype was detected only once. The V call is TRBV5-1, the J call TRBJ1-1; possible D gene TRBD1, 6 bases. Germline-derived CDR1 and CDR2 are SGHRS and YFSETQ. The ends were cut back, 4 bases at V and 8 bases at J, with 18 bases in the middle. The CDR3 is 14 residues long. Here the CDR3 DNA reads TGCGCCAGCAGCCCCCAAGACACAGGGTTGGAAGCTTTCTTT. Translation: CASSPQDTGLEAFF.

V is TRBV7-6 and J is TRBJ2-1, with TRBD2 matching 10 bases. Germline lookup yields CDR1 SGHVS and CDR2 FNYEAQ. The CDR3 covers 15 residues. Losses at the gene ends were 4 bases for V and 6 bases for J; bases not matched to a gene: 6. CDR3 amino acids: CASSSLAGEGNEQFF. CDR3 DNA sequence: TGTGCCAGCAGCTCCCTAGCGGGGGAGGGCAATGAGCAGTTCTTC.

The table lists this clonotype with a few counts. The chain combines TRBV29-1 with TRBJ1-2; TRBD1 matches 9 bases. Looked up from germline, CDR1 is SQVTM and CDR2 is ANQGSEA. The CDR3 sequence is 11 residues long. CDR3 sequence reads: CSLGTGYGYTF. CDR3 DNA: TGCAGTCTCGGGACAGGGTATGGCTACACCTTC.

The rearrangement uses TRBV15 and TRBJ2-5; D possibly corresponds to TRBD1 (6 bases). CDR1 and CDR2 (germline): LNHNV, YYDKDF (reference sequence). The CDR3 has 15 amino acids. The V gene lost 5 bases and the J gene lost 0 bases, with 13 bases spanning the gap. Written as DNA, the CDR3 is TGTGCCACCAGCCCCCGGCAGGGGTACCAAGAGACCCAGTACTTC. Its protein product is CATSPRQGYQETQYF.

The rearrangement links TRBV6-5 to TRBJ1-2; D is unclear. The CDR3 is 14 residues long. The V gene lost 0 bases and the J gene lost 3 bases, with 8 bases spanning the gap. Germline CDR1 MNHEY, CDR2 SVGAGI. Here the CDR3 reads CASSYSTDDYGYTF. Here the CDR3 DNA reads TGTGCCAGCAGTTACTCGACGGACGACTATGGCTACACCTTC.